These 4 T cell receptor beta chains share one sample of origin, sequenced in a study of breast tumors, draining lymph nodes, adjacent tissues. Breast cancer patients provided tissue from their axillary draining lymph nodes. In TCRdb, the multiplex PCR reads were re-called with MiXCR into one record per CDR3 protein. The table includes 170,000 or so distinct CDR3 sequences, approximately 30% detected once. The sequenced sample consisted of axillary lymph node tissue. Source of these receptors: a female donor with breast cancer. Some clones in this sample may be carry-over from other donors' samples.

Many counts were recorded for this clonotype. V is TRBV18 and J is TRBJ1-6; D is unresolved. The V end lost 4 bases, the J end lost 7 bases, and 11 bases lay between the germline ends. This CDR3 comprises 14 residues. Germline CDR1 KGHSH, CDR2 LQKENI. CDR3 sequence reads: CASSLPVPNSPLHF. In DNA, the CDR3 is TGTGCCAGCTCACTACCCGTCCCAAATTCACCCCTCCACTTT.

On this clonotype itself: A read error may be the cause here, since a much bigger clone is one base away. The chain employs TRBV12-3 or TRBV12-4 and TRBJ2-7; TRBD2 agrees at 10 bases. The CDR3 is 14 residues long. Unmatched junction bases numbered 6, after V lost 3 bases and J lost 7 bases. CDR3 nucleotide sequence: TGTGCCAGCAGTTTCTTGGTAGCGGGAGGAGAGCAGTACTTC. It translates to CASSFLVAGGEQYF.

This clonotype was seen at least ten times. The chain joins TRBV29-1 to TRBJ2-7; tentative D call: TRBD1 (5 bases). Germline CDR1 is SQVTM and CDR2 is ANQGSEA. CDR3 length: 12 residues. Between the trimmed V and J ends, which lost 1 base and 7 bases, there was a span of 11 bases. CDR3 sequence: CSVEVKGREQYF. DNA for the CDR3: TGCAGCGTTGAAGTGAAGGGGCGGGAGCAGTACTTC.

Concerning this clonotype itself: It may be a read error: a sequence one base away is much more abundant. The rearrangement uses TRBV14 and TRBJ1-2; unclear D gene. Germline-derived CDR1 and CDR2 are SGHDN and FVKESK. This CDR3 comprises 15 residues. CDR3 in amino acids: CASSQVDFMGYGSPF. CDR3 nucleotides: TGTGCCAGCAGCCAAGTGGACTTCATGGGCTATGGCTCCCCCTTC.